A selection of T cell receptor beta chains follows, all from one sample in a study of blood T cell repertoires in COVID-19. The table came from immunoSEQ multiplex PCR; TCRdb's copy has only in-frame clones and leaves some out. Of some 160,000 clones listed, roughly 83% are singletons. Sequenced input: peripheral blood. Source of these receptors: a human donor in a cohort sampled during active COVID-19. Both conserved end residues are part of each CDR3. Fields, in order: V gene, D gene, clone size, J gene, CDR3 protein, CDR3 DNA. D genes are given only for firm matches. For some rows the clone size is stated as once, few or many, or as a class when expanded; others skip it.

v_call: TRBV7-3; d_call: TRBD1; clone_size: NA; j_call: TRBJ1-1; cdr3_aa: CASSSGGGTEAFF; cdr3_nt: TGTGCCAGCAGTTCAGGGGGTGGCACTGAAGCTTTCTTT
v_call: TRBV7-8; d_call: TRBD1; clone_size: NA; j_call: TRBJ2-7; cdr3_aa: CASSQRGTGAYEQYF; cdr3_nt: TGTGCCAGCAGCCAGCGGGGGACAGGGGCCTACGAGCAGTACTTC
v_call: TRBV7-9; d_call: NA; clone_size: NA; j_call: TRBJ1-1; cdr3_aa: CASSLTGSGNTEAFF; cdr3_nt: TGTGCCAGCAGCTTAACAGGGAGCGGGAACACTGAAGCTTTCTTT
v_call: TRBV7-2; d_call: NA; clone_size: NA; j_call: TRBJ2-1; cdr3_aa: CASSLLRGSRVRNEQFF; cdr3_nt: TGTGCCAGCAGCCTTCTAAGGGGCAGTAGGGTACGCAATGAGCAGTTCTTC
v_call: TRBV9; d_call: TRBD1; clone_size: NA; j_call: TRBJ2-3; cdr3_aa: CASSVGQGVRTDTQYF; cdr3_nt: TGTGCCAGCAGCGTAGGACAGGGGGTCCGGACAGATACGCAGTATTTT
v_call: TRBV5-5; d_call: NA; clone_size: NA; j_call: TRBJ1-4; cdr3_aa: CASSFSNEKLFF; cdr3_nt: TGTGCCAGCAGCTTCTCGAATGAAAAACTGTTTTTT
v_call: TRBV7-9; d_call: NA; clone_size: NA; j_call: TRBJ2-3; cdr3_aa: CASSLTGSPDTQYF; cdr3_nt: TGTGCCAGCAGCTTAACAGGTAGCCCAGATACGCAGTATTTT
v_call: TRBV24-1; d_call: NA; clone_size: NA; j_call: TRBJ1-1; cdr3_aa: CATSDLMGGEKAFF; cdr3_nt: TGTGCCACCAGTGATTTGATGGGAGGAGAAAAAGCTTTCTTT
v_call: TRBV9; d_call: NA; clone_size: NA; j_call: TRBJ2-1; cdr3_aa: CASRDRRKLRNNEQFF; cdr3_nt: TGTGCCAGCAGGGATAGGAGGAAACTTAGGAACAATGAGCAGTTCTTC
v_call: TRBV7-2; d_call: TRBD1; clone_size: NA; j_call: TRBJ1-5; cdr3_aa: CASSPGRDRAGAPQHF; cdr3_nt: TGTGCCAGCAGCCCAGGCCGGGACAGGGCCGGGGCGCCCCAGCATTTT
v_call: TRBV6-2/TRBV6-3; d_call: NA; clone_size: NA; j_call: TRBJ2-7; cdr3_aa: CASSSPGVSYEQYF; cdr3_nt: TGTGCCAGCAGTTCTCCAGGGGTCTCCTACGAGCAGTACTTC
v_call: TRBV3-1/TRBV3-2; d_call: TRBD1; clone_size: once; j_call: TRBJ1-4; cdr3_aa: CASSPGTVSTNEKLFF; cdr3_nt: TGTGCCAGCAGCCCTGGGACAGTTTCAACTAATGAAAAACTGTTTTTT
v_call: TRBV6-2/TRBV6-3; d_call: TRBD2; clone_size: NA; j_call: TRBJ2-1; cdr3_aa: CASSYRSSGIGGEQFF; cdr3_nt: TGTGCCAGCAGTTACAGGAGTAGCGGGATAGGTGGTGAGCAGTTCTTC
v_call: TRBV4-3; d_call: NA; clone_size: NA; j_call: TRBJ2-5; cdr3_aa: CASSQDPGSQETQYF; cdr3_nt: TGCGCCAGCAGCCAAGATCCGGGGTCCCAAGAGACCCAGTACTTC
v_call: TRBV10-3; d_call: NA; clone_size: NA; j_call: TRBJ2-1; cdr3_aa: CAISAAGGQGRNEQFF; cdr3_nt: TGTGCCATCAGTGCCGCGGGGGGACAGGGACGGAATGAGCAGTTCTTC
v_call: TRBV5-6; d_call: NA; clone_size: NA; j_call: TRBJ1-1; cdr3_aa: CASSLFAAPMNTEAFF; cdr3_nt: TGTGCCAGCAGCTTGTTCGCGGCTCCGATGAACACTGAAGCTTTCTTT
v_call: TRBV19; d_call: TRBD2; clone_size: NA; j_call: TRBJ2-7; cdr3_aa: CASSIGLAEIYEQYF; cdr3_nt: TGTGCCAGTAGTATAGGGCTAGCGGAGATCTACGAGCAGTACTTC
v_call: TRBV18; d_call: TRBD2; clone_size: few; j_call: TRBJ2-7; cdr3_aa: CASSPSGSVDEQYF; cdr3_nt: TGTGCCAGCTCCCCCAGCGGGAGCGTCGACGAGCAGTACTTC
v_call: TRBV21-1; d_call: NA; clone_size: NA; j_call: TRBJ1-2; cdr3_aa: CASSKCGTFCGYTF; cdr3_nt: TGTGCCAGCAGCAAATGCGGTACCTTTTGTGGCTACACCTTC
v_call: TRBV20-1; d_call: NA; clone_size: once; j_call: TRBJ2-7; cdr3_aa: CSASINQGNYEQYF; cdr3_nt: TGCAGTGCTAGTATTAACCAGGGTAACTACGAGCAGTACTTC
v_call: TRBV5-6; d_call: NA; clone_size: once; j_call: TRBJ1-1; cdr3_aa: CASSLEYRGLRGAEAFF; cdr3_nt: TGTGCCAGCAGCTTGGAGTATAGGGGACTCCGGGGTGCTGAAGCTTTCTTT
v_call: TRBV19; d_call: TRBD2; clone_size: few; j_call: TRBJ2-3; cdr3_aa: CASTSLAGGAGTQYF; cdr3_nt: TGTGCCAGTACCTCACTAGCGGGGGGAGCGGGTACGCAGTATTTT
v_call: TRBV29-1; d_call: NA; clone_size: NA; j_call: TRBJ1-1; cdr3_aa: CSVEVWGGTEAFF; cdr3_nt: TGCAGCGTTGAGGTATGGGGGGGGACTGAAGCTTTCTTT
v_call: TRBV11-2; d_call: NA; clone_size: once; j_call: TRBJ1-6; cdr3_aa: CASSHAGYNSPLHF; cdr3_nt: TGTGCCAGCAGCCACGCGGGTTATAATTCACCCCTCCACTTT
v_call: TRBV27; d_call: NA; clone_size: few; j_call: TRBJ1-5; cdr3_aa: CASSSQGPLQPQHF; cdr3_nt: TGTGCCAGCAGTTCCCAGGGTCCCCTTCAGCCCCAGCATTTT
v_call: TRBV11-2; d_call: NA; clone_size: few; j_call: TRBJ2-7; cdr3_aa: CASSLGTASREYF; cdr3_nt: TGTGCCAGCAGCTTAGGGACAGCTAGTAGGGAGTACTTC
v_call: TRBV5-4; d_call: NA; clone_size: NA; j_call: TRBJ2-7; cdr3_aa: CASSLIAEPYEQYF; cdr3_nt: TGTGCCAGCAGCTTGATAGCGGAGCCTTACGAGCAGTACTTC
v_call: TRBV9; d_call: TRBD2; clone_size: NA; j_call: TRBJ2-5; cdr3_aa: CASSLDPGGGETQYF; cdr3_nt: TGTGCCAGCAGCCTAGACCCGGGGGGGGGAGAGACCCAGTACTTC
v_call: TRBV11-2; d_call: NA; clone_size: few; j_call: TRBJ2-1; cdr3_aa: CASSLAVASNEQFF; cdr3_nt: TGTGCCAGCAGCTTAGCAGTAGCGAGCAATGAGCAGTTCTTC
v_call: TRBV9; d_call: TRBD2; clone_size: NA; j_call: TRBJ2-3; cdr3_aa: CASSPRGGVNTDTQYF; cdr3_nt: TGTGCCAGCAGTCCCCGGGGGGGTGTAAACACAGATACGCAGTATTTT
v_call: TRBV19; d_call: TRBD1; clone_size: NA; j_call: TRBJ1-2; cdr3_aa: CASSEVSGGTYGYTF; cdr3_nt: TGTGCCAGTAGTGAGGTTTCAGGGGGCACCTATGGCTACACCTTC
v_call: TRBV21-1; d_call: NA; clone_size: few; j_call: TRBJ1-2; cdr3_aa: CASSKTRRSYGYTF; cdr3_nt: TGTGCCAGCAGCAAAACAAGAAGGAGCTATGGCTACACCTTC
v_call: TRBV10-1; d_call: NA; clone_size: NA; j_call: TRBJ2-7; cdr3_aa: CASSRDVANYEQYF; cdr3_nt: TGCGCCAGCAGTCGGGATGTCGCAAACTACGAGCAGTACTTC
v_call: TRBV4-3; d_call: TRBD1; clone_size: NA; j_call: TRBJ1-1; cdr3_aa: CASSQAQGERAFF; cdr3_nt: TGCGCCAGCAGCCAAGCACAGGGGGAGAGAGCTTTCTTT
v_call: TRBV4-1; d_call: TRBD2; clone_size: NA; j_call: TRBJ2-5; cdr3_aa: CASSQDQTSGRVQETQYF; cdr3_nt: TGCGCCAGCAGCCAAGATCAGACTAGCGGGAGGGTGCAAGAGACCCAGTACTTC
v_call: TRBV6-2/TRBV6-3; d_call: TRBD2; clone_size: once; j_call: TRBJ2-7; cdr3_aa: CASSYSLLAGEMWYEQYF; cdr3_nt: TGTGCCAGCAGTTACTCTTTACTAGCGGGAGAAATGTGGTACGAGCAGTACTTC
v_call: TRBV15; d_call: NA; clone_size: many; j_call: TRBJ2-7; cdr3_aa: CATSSEGYEQYF; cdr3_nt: TGTGCCACCAGCAGCGAGGGTTACGAGCAGTACTTC